These T cell receptor beta chains were read from a single sample in a study of shared clonotypes between healthy human individuals. The data were produced by immunoSEQ multiplex PCR, yet TCRdb's version contains in-frame clones alone and is incomplete. Of 950,000 to 1,300,000 clones in the sample, around 74% were seen once. Sequenced: memory CD4+ T cells sorted from blood. These receptors all come from a man younger than 30 in good health. Each CDR3 is given with its conserved first and last residue. The order of the fields is V gene, clone size, J gene, D gene, CDR3 DNA, CDR3 protein. D genes are given only for firm matches. Clone sizes are given selectively: once, few, many, or a class where the clone is expanded.

v_call: TRBV29-1; clone_size: .; j_call: TRBJ1-4; d_call: .; cdr3_nt: TGCAGCGTTAGCCGGTCAAGTGATAATGAAAAACTGTTTTTT; cdr3_aa: CSVSRSSDNEKLFF
v_call: TRBV11-2; clone_size: .; j_call: TRBJ2-7; d_call: .; cdr3_nt: TGTGCCAGCAGCTCCCGACAAGCCTACGAGCAGTACTTC; cdr3_aa: CASSSRQAYEQYF
v_call: TRBV4-1; clone_size: .; j_call: TRBJ2-5; d_call: .; cdr3_nt: TGCGCCAGCAGCCAAGAGCAGGGTCGGGAGACCCAGTACTTC; cdr3_aa: CASSQEQGRETQYF
v_call: TRBV5-6; clone_size: .; j_call: TRBJ2-7; d_call: .; cdr3_nt: TGTGCCAGCAGTTCGGGACTGAGCTACGAGCAGTACTTC; cdr3_aa: CASSSGLSYEQYF
v_call: TRBV6-6; clone_size: .; j_call: TRBJ1-2; d_call: TRBD1; cdr3_nt: TGTGCCAGCAGCCCCCGGGACAGGGGCTATGGCTACACCTTC; cdr3_aa: CASSPRDRGYGYTF
v_call: TRBV6-1; clone_size: .; j_call: TRBJ2-1; d_call: TRBD2; cdr3_nt: TGTGCCAGCAGCCCCGGGACTAGCGGGACCAATGAGCAGTTCTTC; cdr3_aa: CASSPGTSGTNEQFF
v_call: TRBV5-5; clone_size: .; j_call: TRBJ2-6; d_call: TRBD1; cdr3_nt: TGTGCCAGCAGCATAGGGGGCGCTGGGGCCAACGTCCTGACTTTC; cdr3_aa: CASSIGGAGANVLTF
v_call: TRBV9; clone_size: .; j_call: TRBJ2-2; d_call: .; cdr3_nt: TGTGCCAGCAATAAGTGGACAGAGAACACCGGGGAGCTGTTTTTT; cdr3_aa: CASNKWTENTGELFF
v_call: TRBV27; clone_size: .; j_call: TRBJ2-5; d_call: TRBD2; cdr3_nt: TGTGCCAGTTCCCCCAGGCGGGGGGGAACAAAAGAGACCCAGTACTTC; cdr3_aa: CASSPRRGGTKETQYF
v_call: TRBV4-3; clone_size: .; j_call: TRBJ2-2; d_call: .; cdr3_nt: TGCGCCAGCAGCCAAGTGGGCGGCACCGGGGAGCTGTTTTTT; cdr3_aa: CASSQVGGTGELFF
v_call: TRBV9; clone_size: .; j_call: TRBJ2-1; d_call: TRBD2; cdr3_nt: TGTGCCAGCAGCGGGCCGGGACTAGCGGGTCTTGAGGGGCAGTTCTTC; cdr3_aa: CASSGPGLAGLEGQFF
v_call: TRBV18; clone_size: .; j_call: TRBJ2-3; d_call: .; cdr3_nt: TGTGCCAGCTCATCCCGGGGAAGCACAGATACGCAGTATTTT; cdr3_aa: CASSSRGSTDTQYF
v_call: TRBV18; clone_size: once; j_call: TRBJ2-2; d_call: TRBD2; cdr3_nt: TGTGCCAGCTCACCACCGGGCCTAGCGGGATCTGGGACCGGGGAGCTGTTTTTT; cdr3_aa: CASSPPGLAGSGTGELFF